These 15 T cell receptor beta chains were sequenced from one sample in a study of T cells after yellow fever vaccination. TCRdb reanalysed the 5' RACE reads using MiXCR and keeps one entry per CDR3 protein. The table includes about 340,000 distinct CDR3 sequences, 8.5% to 9% detected once. Sequenced material: PBMCs, taken on the day of the first yellow fever vaccination. These receptors were collected from a man younger than 35 who received the YFV17D yellow fever vaccine.

The chain links TRBV27 to TRBJ1-1; 9 bases map to TRBD1. Germline CDR1 reads MNHEY; CDR2 reads SMNVEV (reference sequence). After removal of 5 bases from V and 8 bases from J, the junction contained 9 bases not matched to a gene. The CDR3 is made up of 14 amino acids. Written as DNA, the CDR3 is TGTGCCAGCAGTCCACAGGGGGCCACAGTGGAAGCTTTCTTT. Its protein is CASSPQGATVEAFF.

This clonotype was found a few times. The chain joins TRBV4-2 to TRBJ2-3, with 10 nucleotides matching TRBD1. Unmatched junction bases numbered 7, after V lost 5 bases and J lost 2 bases. Germline CDR1 LGHNA, CDR2 YNFKEQ. This CDR3 has 16 amino acids. CDR3 DNA: TGTGCCAGCAGCAAACGGGACAGGGGCTACACAGATACGCAGTATTTT. Residues: CASSKRDRGYTDTQYF.

This rearrangement joins TRBV6-5 to TRBJ1-4; unclear D gene. This CDR3 comprises 16 residues. V was pared by 0 bases and J by 7 bases, with 15 bases between. CDR1 and CDR2 from the germline V gene are MNHEY and SVGAGI. For the CDR3, the DNA is TGTGCCAGCAGTTACTCCCCCCTGGTGGCTGGTGAAAAACTGTTTTTT. It specifies CASSYSPLVAGEKLFF.

The rearrangement links TRBV4-1 to TRBJ2-6, with D possibly being TRBD1 or TRBD2 (5 bases each). Trimming removed 3 bases at V and 0 bases at J, with 12 bases between. Germline V lookup: CDR1 MGHRA, CDR2 YSYEKL. The CDR3 runs to 17 residues. CDR3 nucleotides: TGCGCCAGCAGCCATGGGACGCCCGGCTCTGGGGCCAACGTCCTGACTTTC. Its translation: CASSHGTPGSGANVLTF.

This chain uses TRBV9 with TRBJ1-2; a weak D match, TRBD1 (5 bases). The CDR3 extends over 16 amino acids. Trimming left V 3 bases short and J 6 bases short, with 21 bases between. The V gene's germline CDR1 is SGDLS and CDR2 YYNGEE. The CDR3 sequence: CASSARGAWGADGYTF. CDR3 coding DNA: TGTGCCAGCAGCGCGAGAGGGGCGTGGGGAGCCGATGGCTACACCTTC.

The V and J genes are TRBV29-1 and TRBJ2-7; maybe TRBD2 (5 bases). V was pared by 6 bases and J by 3 bases, with 15 bases between. The CDR3 covers 13 residues. The germline CDR1 and CDR2 sequences are SQVTM and ANQGSEA. Here the CDR3 DNA reads TGCAGCGTCGGGGTCCTAAACGACTACGAGCAGTACTTC. Translating gives CSVGVLNDYEQYF.

This clonotype was seen more than once but under ten times. V gene TRBV5-1 combines with J gene TRBJ2-3; 8 bases line up with TRBD2. The CDR3 sequence is 16 residues long. With 0 bases clipped from V and 6 bases from J, the junction kept 9 bases outside the gene matches. Germline assignment: CDR1 SGHRS and CDR2 YFSETQ. The CDR3 sequence is CASSLAGGGPVDTQYF. In DNA form, the CDR3 reads TGCGCCAGCAGCTTGGCCGGCGGGGGGCCCGTGGATACGCAGTATTTT.

This clonotype was observed a few times. The chain couples TRBV7-9 to TRBJ1-4; D gene ambiguous. The V gene lost 5 bases and the J gene lost 10 bases, with 11 bases spanning the gap. The CDR3 runs 12 residues. Germline V CDR1 and CDR2: SEHNR, FQNEAQ (reference sequence). CDR3: CASSAVGGKLFF. The CDR3 nucleotides are TGTGCCAGCAGCGCGGTGGGCGGAAAACTGTTTTTT.

This clonotype was seen once. The chain recombines TRBV6-2 or TRBV6-3 with TRBJ1-2, with a weak D call TRBD1 (5 bases). The CDR3 runs 16 residues. CDR1 and CDR2 (germline): MNHEY, SVGEGT. V lost 8 bases and J 0 bases, leaving 19 bases between the germline ends. CDR3 sequence (DNA): TGTGCCAGCGGATCCGGAATGAAGACAGCTAACTATGGCTACACCTTC. The encoded protein is CASGSGMKTANYGYTF.

This clonotype has a count of ten or more. The rearrangement joins TRBV7-6 to TRBJ2-2, with D unresolved. Germline V gene sequence: CDR1 SGHVS, CDR2 FNYEAQ. The V gene lost 1 base and the J gene lost 7 bases, with 7 bases spanning the gap. This CDR3 spans 13 amino acids. CDR3 protein: CASSLEVGGELFF. In nucleotides, the CDR3 is TGTGCCAGCAGCTTAGAAGTCGGCGGGGAGCTGTTTTTT.

This clonotype showed up just a few times. The chain employs TRBV10-3 and TRBJ1-3; a possible D gene is TRBD1 (5 bases). This CDR3 has 16 amino acids. V was clipped by 3 bases and J by 0 bases, with 12 bases between them. The germline gives CDR1 ENHRY, CDR2 SYGVKD. CDR3 bases: TGTGCCATCAGTGATACAGGCCAGAGCTCTGGAAACACCATATATTTT. This codes for CAISDTGQSSGNTIYF.

Many counts were recorded for this clonotype. The V gene is TRBV5-1, the J gene TRBJ2-1; 8 bases are a match to TRBD1. V gave up 5 bases and J gave up 13 bases; unmatched junction bases: 8. Looked up from germline, CDR1 is SGHRS and CDR2 is YFSETQ. The CDR3 runs to 12 residues. This CDR3 is CASRPDRGPQFF. The DNA for the CDR3 is TGCGCCAGCAGGCCTGACAGGGGTCCCCAGTTCTTC.

The rearrangement uses TRBV13 and TRBJ2-2; TRBD2 matches at 8 bases. The CDR3 length is 16 residues. Trimming at V came to 5 bases and at J to 4 bases, leaving 9 bases not matched to a gene. Per the germline V gene, CDR1 is PRHDT and CDR2 is FYEKMQ (reference sequence). This CDR3 reads CASSPRGGPSTGELFF. The CDR3 nucleotides read TGTGCCAGCAGCCCACGGGGGGGCCCGAGCACCGGGGAGCTGTTTTTT.

The chain has TRBV21-1 and TRBJ2-3; TRBD1 is the table's D call and was not checked against the DNA. TRBV21-1 is labeled a pseudogene. There are 15 residues in the CDR3. This chain's CDR3 is CASSKVGGAADTQYF. The CDR3 region has the DNA TGTGCCAGCAGCAAAGTTGGGGGTGCGGCAGATACGCAGTATTTT.

This clonotype was seen many times. The chain recombines TRBV5-1 with TRBJ1-1; TRBD1 aligns across 7 bases. Losses at the gene ends were 4 bases for V and 1 base for J; bases not matched to a gene: 4. The germline CDR1 and CDR2 sequences are SGHRS and YFSETQ. The CDR3 sequence is 14 residues long. The CDR3 DNA reads TGCGCCAGCAGCGTTCGACAGGGGAACACTGAAGCTTTCTTT. It specifies CASSVRQGNTEAFF.